The present entry profiles one TCR beta chain with its context. No antigen is known for it. There are 13 residues in the CDR3. The V gene lost 0 bases and the J gene lost 8 bases, with 10 bases spanning the gap. Germline CDR1 reads LNHNV; CDR2 reads YYDKDF (reference sequence). The data belong to a study of cytomegalovirus exposure and HLA in healthy donors. Study-wide background: Most donors, 81% of approximately 400 genotyped, fell in the Caucasian-associated ancestry cluster. Study-wide findings and caveats: Among TCR beta chains, those listed as cytomegalovirus-associated numbered roughly 150. Prediction of most subjects' HLA-A and HLA-B alleles by TCR beta sequences was reportedly accurate.

The PCR had 60 Vbeta and 13 Jbeta primers. Profiled with immunoSEQ multiplex PCR; TCRdb holds only in-frame clones, not every one. The sample lists approximately 110,000 clones; 78% were seen once. The sequenced material came from PBMCs. V gene TRBV15 combines with J gene TRBJ1-1; D perhaps matches TRBD1 (6 bases). The sequence was collected from a middle-aged man in good health and CMV-seronegative. The CDR3: CATSRDRGGEAFF. CDR3 DNA sequence: TGTGCCACCAGCAGAGACAGGGGTGGCGAAGCTTTCTTT.